The 4 T cell receptor beta chains in this list originate from one sample, sequenced in a study of T cells in Graves' hyperthyroidism and ophthalmopathy. What was amplified from RNA transcripts were TCR beta CDR3 regions. In the first-round RT-PCR of the TCR CDR3, the HTBI primer set was used. Using its own MiXCR run on the multiplex PCR reads, TCRdb lists one record per CDR3 protein. The profile shows under 450,000 distinct CDR3 sequences, around 14% of them singletons. The sequenced material came from blood. Receptor source: a woman between 18 and 29 years old with Graves' hyperthyroidism.

This clonotype was detected ten times or more. The chain links TRBV7-9 to TRBJ2-7, with D unclear. Per germline, CDR1 SEHNR and CDR2 FQNEAQ (reference sequence). The CDR3 covers 15 residues. The V gene lost 0 bases and the J gene lost 2 bases, with 11 bases spanning the gap. Here the CDR3 DNA reads TGTGCCAGCAGCTTAGCCCTTGACCGTCCCTACGAGCAGTACTTC. Its protein product is CASSLALDRPYEQYF. Together with reference TRBV7-9 and TRBJ2-7, the CDR3 gives the full variable domain: DTGVSQNPRHKITKRGQNVTFRCDPISEHNRLYWYRQTLGQGPEFLTYFQNEAQLEKSRLLSDRFSAERPKGSFSTLEIQRTEQGDSAMYLCASSLALDRPYEQYFGPGTRLTVT.

In this sample, this clonotype turned up many times. The V call is TRBV29-1, the J call TRBJ1-2; TRBD1 aligns across 7 bases. With 7 bases clipped from V and 2 bases from J, the junction kept 7 bases outside the gene matches. The CDR3 consists of 13 residues. The V gene's germline CDR1 is SQVTM and CDR2 ANQGSEA. The chain's CDR3 is CSAETGSNYGYTF. The CDR3 bases are TGCAGCGCCGAGACAGGGTCGAACTATGGCTACACCTTC.

There are a few counts of this clonotype. The rearrangement uses TRBV19 and TRBJ1-1; D gene unclear. Germline V lookup: CDR1 LNHDA, CDR2 SQIVND (reference sequence). Trimming left V 5 bases short and J 7 bases short, with 17 bases between. The CDR3 has 14 residues. The CDR3 bases are TGTGCCAGTAGTGGGGAGGCCGAGGTTAGTGAAGCTTTCTTT. Residues: CASSGEAEVSEAFF.

Ten or more counts support this clonotype. The J gene is TRBJ2-7, the V gene TRBV20-1; a weak D match, TRBD2 (6 bases). From germline, CDR1 is DFQATT and CDR2 SNEGSKA (reference sequence). Trimming shortened V by 1 base and J by 3 bases, and 13 bases separated the two germline ends. The CDR3 is made up of 14 amino acids. CDR3 DNA sequence: TGCAGTGCTAGAGCCGGGAGAGGCCGCTACGAGCAGTACTTC. Protein sequence: CSARAGRGRYEQYF.